A selection of T cell receptor beta chains follows, all from one sample in a study of cytomegalovirus exposure and HLA in healthy donors. Only in-frame clones appear in the TCRdb table, and some are missing; sequencing was by immunoSEQ multiplex PCR. The table lists 180,000 or so clones, about 80% of them singletons, with around 15% in the top ten. Sequenced: PBMCs. These receptors originate from a man aged 45 to 65 in good health and CMV-seropositive. The CDR3 runs from the conserved cysteine through the conserved F or W. Each record gives: V gene, J gene, clone size, D gene, CDR3 protein, CDR3 DNA. D genes are given only for firm matches. Part of the rows lack a size; the others show once, few, many or a class for expanded clones.

>TRBV14|TRBJ1-2|-|TRBD1
CASSQDHPGQGGSGYTF
TGTGCCAGCAGCCAAGATCATCCGGGACAGGGCGGTTCGGGCTACACCTTC
>TRBV4-2|TRBJ2-5|-|TRBD2
CASSQELAGGETQYF
TGTGCCAGCAGCCAAGAACTAGCGGGGGGGGAGACCCAGTACTTC
>TRBV7-2|TRBJ2-5|-|TRBD2
CASSPGGTSWETQYF
TGTGCCAGCAGCCCTGGGGGGACTAGCTGGGAGACCCAGTACTTC
>TRBV21-1|TRBJ2-3|-|-
CASSKVPVSSGGVASTDTQYF
TGTGCCAGCAGCAAAGTTCCCGTTTCTAGCGGGGGGGTTGCTAGCACAGATACGCAGTATTTT
>TRBV2|TRBJ1-2|-|-
CASSEWVRGGNYGYTF
TGTGCCAGCAGTGAATGGGTCAGGGGAGGGAACTATGGCTACACCTTC
>TRBV2|TRBJ1-2|-|-
CASGDGGLTRTANYGYTF
TGTGCCAGCGGGGATGGGGGACTGACAAGAACCGCTAACTATGGCTACACCTTC
>TRBV2|TRBJ2-1|-|-
CASSALAPSYNEQFF
TGTGCCAGCAGTGCACTAGCCCCCTCCTACAATGAGCAGTTCTTC
>TRBV7-2|TRBJ1-2|-|-
CASSSLLTDHSNGYTF
TGTGCCAGCAGCTCGCTTCTGACAGATCATAGTAATGGCTACACCTTC
>TRBV28|TRBJ2-7|-|TRBD1
CASSTSVGGTGTYEQYF
TGTGCCAGCTCAACGTCCGTGGGGGGGACAGGGACCTACGAGCAGTACTTC
>TRBV2|TRBJ2-1|-|-
CASSTGWDEQFF
TGTGCCAGCAGTACAGGGTGGGATGAGCAGTTCTTC
>TRBV10-3|TRBJ2-3|-|-
CAISESGLLDRRDTQYF
TGTGCCATCAGTGAGTCGGGTCTGCTCGACAGAAGGGATACGCAGTATTTT
>TRBV5-4|TRBJ2-6|-|-
CASSPPIGGNSSGANVLTF
TGTGCCAGCAGCCCCCCCATTGGGGGGAATTCATCTGGGGCCAACGTCCTGACTTTC
>TRBV11-2|TRBJ2-1|few|TRBD2
CASSPSGGADEQFF
TGTGCCAGCAGCCCAAGCGGGGGGGCGGATGAGCAGTTCTTC
>TRBV5-6|TRBJ2-2|-|TRBD1
CASTFGTGGNRELFF
TGTGCCAGCACCTTTGGGACAGGGGGCAATAGGGAGCTGTTTTTT
>TRBV5-1|TRBJ2-1|few|TRBD2
CASRRTSGGGYNEQFF
TGCGCCAGCAGGCGGACTAGCGGGGGGGGGTACAATGAGCAGTTCTTC
>TRBV5-6|TRBJ1-2|-|-
CASSLDPRLYGYTF
TGTGCCAGCAGCTTGGACCCCAGACTCTATGGCTACACCTTC
>TRBV6-1|TRBJ2-7|-|TRBD1
CASSWDRGSYEQYF
TGTGCCAGCAGTTGGGACAGGGGTTCCTACGAGCAGTACTTC
>TRBV18|TRBJ1-6|-|-
CASSPPGRGNNSPLHF
TGTGCCAGCTCACCACCGGGCCGGGGAAATAATTCACCCCTCCACTTT
>TRBV2|TRBJ2-2|once|-
CASITTRDQNTGELFF
TGTGCCAGCATCACAACGCGGGACCAAAACACCGGGGAGCTGTTTTTT
>TRBV6-1|TRBJ1-2|-|-
CASSEARQGGGYTF
TGTGCCAGCAGTGAAGCGCGCCAGGGAGGCGGCTACACCTTC
>TRBV28|TRBJ2-2|-|-
CASTGLTGELFF
TGTGCCAGCACGGGGTTGACCGGGGAGCTGTTTTTT
>TRBV18|TRBJ2-3|-|TRBD1
CASSPSEQGLQYF
TGTGCCAGCTCACCGTCTGAACAGGGGTTGCAGTATTTT
>TRBV27|TRBJ1-5|-|-
CASSFFGQPQHF
TGTGCCAGCAGTTTCTTCGGTCAGCCCCAGCATTTT
>TRBV7-9|TRBJ1-2|-|TRBD1
CASSQGAGVGYTF
TGTGCCAGCAGCCAGGGGGCAGGGGTCGGCTACACCTTC
>TRBV4-1|TRBJ1-4|-|-
CASSRGWGDNEKLFF
TGCGCCAGCAGCCGAGGGTGGGGTGATAATGAAAAACTGTTTTTT
>TRBV11-2|TRBJ1-2|-|-
CASSQGQSSGYTF
TGTGCCAGCAGCCAAGGACAGTCCAGTGGCTACACCTTC
>TRBV19|TRBJ2-1|once|TRBD1
CASSRTGGRGEQFF
TGTGCCAGTAGTAGGACAGGGGGCAGGGGTGAGCAGTTCTTC
>TRBV7-9|TRBJ1-2|-|TRBD1
CSSSSVTGGVVGGYTF
TGTTCCAGCAGCTCCGTAACAGGGGGCGTCGTGGGGGGCTACACCTTC
>TRBV9|TRBJ2-2|once|-
CASSEGVRGVNTGELFF
TGTGCCAGCAGCGAGGGGGTTCGGGGGGTGAACACCGGGGAGCTGTTTTTT
>TRBV29-1|TRBJ1-4|-|-
CSVEGTEPNEKLFF
TGCAGCGTTGAAGGCACGGAGCCTAATGAAAAACTGTTTTTT
>TRBV5-4|TRBJ2-2|once|-
CASSDFDRIRGELFF
TGTGCCAGCAGCGATTTCGACCGGATCAGGGGGGAGCTGTTTTTT
>TRBV6-5|TRBJ1-2|few|-
CASLSQGRGYTF
TGTGCCAGCTTATCACAGGGACGCGGCTACACCTTC
>TRBV9|TRBJ2-3|-|TRBD2
CASSGLAGADTDTQYF
TGTGCCAGCAGCGGTTTAGCGGGGGCTGACACAGATACGCAGTATTTT
>TRBV5-1|TRBJ1-2|-|TRBD1
CASSLGQGAITYGYTF
TGCGCCAGCAGCTTGGGGCAGGGGGCGATAACCTATGGCTACACCTTC
>TRBV19|TRBJ2-5|-|TRBD2
CASPGEGEETQYF
TGTGCCAGCCCCGGGGAGGGAGAAGAGACCCAGTACTTC
>TRBV6-1|TRBJ2-7|-|-
CASREIYEQYF
TGTGCCAGCAGAGAGATTTACGAGCAGTACTTC
>TRBV2|TRBJ2-1|-|TRBD2
CASRHGGGLAYNEQFF
TGTGCCAGCAGGCACGGGGGGGGGCTGGCCTACAATGAGCAGTTCTTC
>TRBV4-1|TRBJ2-6|few|-
CASSQDVGTGANVLTF
TGCGCCAGCAGCCAAGATGTCGGGACTGGGGCCAACGTCCTGACTTTC
>TRBV5-6|TRBJ1-6|few|TRBD1
CASSLGGQGDPNSPLHF
TGTGCCAGCAGCTTGGGGGGACAGGGCGACCCTAATTCACCCCTCCACTTT
>TRBV28|TRBJ1-2|-|-
CASSLGLYGYTF
TGTGCCAGCAGTTTAGGACTCTATGGCTACACCTTC
>TRBV7-8|TRBJ2-1|-|TRBD2
CASSLSQRGGSEQFF
TGTGCCAGCAGCTTATCCCAACGGGGCGGGAGTGAGCAGTTCTTC
>TRBV30|TRBJ1-6|-|TRBD1
CAWGQGLDSPLHF
TGTGCCTGGGGACAGGGGTTGGATTCACCCCTCCACTTT
>TRBV2|TRBJ2-2|once|TRBD1
CASRTGWNTGELFF
TGTGCCAGCCGGACAGGGTGGAACACCGGGGAGCTGTTTTTT
>TRBV9|TRBJ2-3|-|-
CASSVSTLSTDTQYF
TGTGCCAGCAGCGTATCCACTTTAAGCACAGATACGCAGTATTTT
>TRBV28|TRBJ1-1|-|-
CASSFSNQEGAFF
TGTGCCAGCAGTTTTAGTAATCAGGAGGGAGCTTTCTTT
>TRBV7-9|TRBJ2-5|few|-
CSIAKGGGAEETQYF
TGTTCCATCGCCAAGGGGGGAGGGGCCGAGGAGACCCAGTACTTC
>TRBV5-6|TRBJ1-5|-|TRBD1
CASSLGGSSNQPQHF
TGTGCCAGCAGCCTAGGGGGCTCGAGCAATCAGCCCCAGCATTTT
>TRBV18|TRBJ2-3|-|TRBD1
CASSRTGGYTDTQYF
TGTGCCAGCTCACGGACAGGAGGCTACACGGATACGCAGTATTTT
>TRBV5-6|TRBJ2-3|-|TRBD1
CASSLGQGRTDTQYF
TGTGCCAGCAGCCTAGGACAGGGGAGAACAGATACGCAGTATTTT
>TRBV15|TRBJ2-2|-|-
CATSRVAGTGELFF
TGTGCCACCAGCAGAGTGGCAGGCACCGGGGAGCTGTTTTTT
>TRBV7-9|TRBJ2-2|-|-
CASSLGLANTGELFF
TGTGCCAGCAGCTTAGGACTAGCGAACACCGGGGAGCTGTTTTTT
>TRBV19|TRBJ1-5|-|-
CASSIAGYDQPQHF
TGTGCCAGTAGTATAGCAGGGTACGATCAGCCCCAGCATTTT
>TRBV19|TRBJ2-1|-|TRBD2
CASSIEGGGIWNEQFF
TGTGCCAGTAGTATAGAGGGCGGGGGGATATGGAATGAGCAGTTCTTC
>TRBV4-3|TRBJ1-5|-|-
CASSLRTGNQPQHF
TGCGCCAGCAGCCTTCGGACGGGGAATCAGCCCCAGCATTTT
>TRBV15|TRBJ2-7|once|TRBD1
CATSRMGQYEQYF
TGTGCCACCAGCAGAATGGGACAGTACGAGCAGTACTTC
>TRBV11-3|TRBJ2-6|-|TRBD1
CASSMGQRSGANVLTF
TGTGCCAGCAGCATGGGACAGCGCTCTGGGGCCAACGTCCTGACTTTC
>TRBV7-8|TRBJ2-5|-|-
CASSLDRETQYF
TGTGCCAGCAGCTTAGATCGAGAGACCCAGTACTTC
>TRBV29-1|TRBJ1-2|-|-
CSVRQAGSDGYTF
TGCAGCGTCCGCCAGGCGGGGAGCGATGGCTACACCTTC
>TRBV13|TRBJ2-2|once|-
CASGSPGQTNTGELFF
TGTGCCAGCGGCTCTCCTGGCCAGACAAACACCGGGGAGCTGTTTTTT
>TRBV5-1|TRBJ2-3|-|TRBD1
CASSLGTGDGTDTQYF
TGCGCCAGCAGCTTGGGGACAGGGGACGGCACAGATACGCAGTATTTT